This T cell receptor (beta chain) was recorded in a study of cytomegalovirus exposure and HLA in healthy donors. Findings of the study overall: According to the study, some 160 TCR beta chains were cytomegalovirus-associated. Specificity for CMV antigens was confirmed in vitro for three of the CMV-associated chains. Accounts indicate the classifier identified cytomegalovirus status with strong specificity and sensitivity.

This CDR3 has 13 amino acids. V lost 5 bases to trimming and J lost 4 bases, with 9 bases between them. Germline CDR1 reads LNHDA; CDR2 reads SQIVND (reference sequence). This clone was observed a handful of times. As yet, its antigen is unknown. The method was immunoSEQ multiplex PCR; TCRdb's version includes in-frame clones alone and lacks a portion of them. The table has 100,000 to 120,000 clones, 70% to 90% seen once. Sequencing was done on a sample of PBMCs. The V and J genes are TRBV19 and TRBJ1-5; D is ambiguous. This receptor was obtained from a woman aged 30 to 39 in good health and CMV-seropositive. CDR3 sequence (DNA): TGTGCCAGTAGTTGGTCGGGGAATCAGCCCCAGCATTTT. It translates to CASSWSGNQPQHF.